This TCR beta chain was found in a study of T-cell reconstitution after alpha-beta-depleted transplantation in children. Study-level findings and limits: The origin of high day-60 TCRbeta diversity in some patients lay in surviving recipient T cells and thymic progenitors. Expanded graft clones, several hundred of them, were reportedly the source of alpha-beta T cells about two months after transplant. From newly produced T cells came most of the T-cell counts and diversity one year after transplant.

Remarks on this clonotype: What it binds is not known.

The TCRbeta library incorporated unique molecular identifiers. TCRdb passed the PCR reads through MiXCR, listing each CDR3 protein once. Altogether about a million distinct CDR3 sequences are present, 25% to 30% being singletons, with the ten largest covering more than 25%. This clonotype originated in a boy under three years old who had a stem cell transplant for SCID, so the T cells may come from the graft donor. The sequencing here drew on PBMCs, mostly from graft donor cells, taken 360 days after TCRalphabeta/CD19-depleted stem cell transplant.

DNA for the CDR3: TGTGCTGCAACGGACAGGGTGCCCACAGATACGCAGTATTTT. This encodes CAATDRVPTDTQYF. This chain links TRBV28 with TRBJ2-3; 8 bases are shared with TRBD1. This CDR3 has 14 amino acids. Germline V gene lookup returns CDR1 MDHEN and CDR2 SYDVKM.